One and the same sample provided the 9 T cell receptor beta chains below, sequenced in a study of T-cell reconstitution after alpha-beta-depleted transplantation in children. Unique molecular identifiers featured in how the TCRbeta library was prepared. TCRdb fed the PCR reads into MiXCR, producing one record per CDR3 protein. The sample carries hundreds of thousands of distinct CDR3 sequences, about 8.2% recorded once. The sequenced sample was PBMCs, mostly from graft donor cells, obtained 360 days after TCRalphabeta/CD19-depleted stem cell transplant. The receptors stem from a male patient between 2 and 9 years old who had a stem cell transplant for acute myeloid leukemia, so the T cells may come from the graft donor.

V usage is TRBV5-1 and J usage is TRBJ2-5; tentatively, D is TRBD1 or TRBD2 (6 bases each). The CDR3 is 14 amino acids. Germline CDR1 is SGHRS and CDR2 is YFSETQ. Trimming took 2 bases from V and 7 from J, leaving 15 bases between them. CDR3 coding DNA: TGCGCCAGCAGCTTTGATAGGGGGGAAGGGACCCAGTACTTC. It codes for CASSFDRGEGTQYF. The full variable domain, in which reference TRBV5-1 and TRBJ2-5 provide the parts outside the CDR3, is KAGVTQTPRYLIKTRGQQVTLSCSPISGHRSVSWYQQTPGQGLQFLFEYFSETQRNKGNFPGRFSGRQFSNSRSEMNVSTLELGDSALYLCASSFDRGEGTQYFGPGTRLLVL.

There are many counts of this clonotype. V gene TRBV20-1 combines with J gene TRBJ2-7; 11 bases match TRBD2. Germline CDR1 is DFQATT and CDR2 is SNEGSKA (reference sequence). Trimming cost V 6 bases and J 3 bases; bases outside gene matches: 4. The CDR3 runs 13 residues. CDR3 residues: CSARTSGSYEQYF. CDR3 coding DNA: TGCAGTGCCCGTACTAGCGGGAGCTACGAGCAGTACTTC.

Here the CDR3 DNA reads TGTGCCAGCAGCTTAGCTTCCTGGACAGGCAACTATGGCTACACCTTC. Translated: CASSLASWTGNYGYTF. V usage is TRBV7-2 and J usage is TRBJ1-2; 7 nucleotides match TRBD1. The length of the CDR3 is 16 residues. The J segment lost 2 bases and the V segment lost 0 bases, leaving 6 bases of the junction unmatched. Germline V gives CDR1 SGHTA, CDR2 FQGNSA.

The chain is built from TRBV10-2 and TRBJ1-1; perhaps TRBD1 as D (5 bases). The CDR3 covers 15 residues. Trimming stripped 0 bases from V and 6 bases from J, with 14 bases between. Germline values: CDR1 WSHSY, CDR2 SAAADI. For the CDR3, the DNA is TGCGCCAGCAGTGAGTCATGGGCAGGGCAGCCTGAAGCTTTCTTT. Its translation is CASSESWAGQPEAFF.

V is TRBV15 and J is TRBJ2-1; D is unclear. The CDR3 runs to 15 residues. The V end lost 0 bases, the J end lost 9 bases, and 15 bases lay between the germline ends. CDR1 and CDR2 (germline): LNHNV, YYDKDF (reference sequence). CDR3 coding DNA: TGTGCCACCAGCAGAGATCGGCTCCCTAGTGGTGAGCAGTTCTTC. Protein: CATSRDRLPSGEQFF.

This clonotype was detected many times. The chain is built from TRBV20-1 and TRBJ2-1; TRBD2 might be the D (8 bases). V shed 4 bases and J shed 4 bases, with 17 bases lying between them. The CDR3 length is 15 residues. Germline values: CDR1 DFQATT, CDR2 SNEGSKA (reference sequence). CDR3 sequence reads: CSANAGGRGYNEQFF. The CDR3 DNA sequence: TGCAGTGCTAATGCGGGGGGCAGGGGGTACAATGAGCAGTTCTTC.

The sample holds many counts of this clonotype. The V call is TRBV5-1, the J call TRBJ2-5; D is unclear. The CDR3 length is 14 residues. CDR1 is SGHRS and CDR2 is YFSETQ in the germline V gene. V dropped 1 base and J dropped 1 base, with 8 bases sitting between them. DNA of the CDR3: TGCGCCAGCAGCTTGAGCTCCCCCCAAGAGACCCAGTACTTC. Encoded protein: CASSLSSPQETQYF.

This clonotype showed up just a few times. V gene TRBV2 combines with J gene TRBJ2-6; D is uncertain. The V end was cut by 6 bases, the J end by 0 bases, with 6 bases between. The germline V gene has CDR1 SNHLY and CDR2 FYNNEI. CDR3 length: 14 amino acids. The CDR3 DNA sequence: TGTGCCAGCAGGAGAGCCTCTGGGGCCAACGTCCTGACTTTC. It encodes CASRRASGANVLTF.

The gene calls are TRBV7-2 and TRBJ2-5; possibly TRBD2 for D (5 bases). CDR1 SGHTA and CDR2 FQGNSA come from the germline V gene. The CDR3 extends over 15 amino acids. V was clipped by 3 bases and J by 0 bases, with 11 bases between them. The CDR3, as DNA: TGTGCCAGCAGCTTTATCCGAGGGTACCAAGAGACCCAGTACTTC. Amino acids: CASSFIRGYQETQYF.